The 10 T cell receptor beta chains presented below share a single source sample, sequenced in a study of blood T cell repertoires in COVID-19. The protocol was immunoSEQ multiplex PCR, while the TCRdb copy is restricted to in-frame clones and leaves out a portion. The sample yields about 73,000 clones, 80% to 85% seen once. The sample consisted of peripheral blood. Receptors originate from a human donor in a cohort sampled during active COVID-19.

This chain joins TRBV6-5 and TRBJ1-1, with D perhaps TRBD1 (6 bases). From germline, CDR1 is MNHEY and CDR2 SVGAGI. V was cut by 7 bases and J by 7 bases, with 13 bases left in between. This CDR3 contains 12 residues. The CDR3 reads CASTGVGGEAFF. The CDR3 DNA follows: TGTGCCAGCACAGGGGTCGGAGGTGAAGCTTTCTTT.

The CDR3 DNA reads as TGTGCCAGCAGGAAACTGACTGACGGGGGCTACACCTTC. Amino acid sequence: CASRKLTDGGYTF. The chain employs TRBV11-2 and TRBJ1-2; D gene ambiguous. CDR1 and CDR2 from the germline V gene are SGHAT and FQNNGV. The CDR3 contains 13 residues. The ends were cut back, 6 bases at V and 8 bases at J, with 16 bases in the middle.

The gene calls are TRBV7-9 and TRBJ1-2, with TRBD1 as a possible D gene (5 bases). The germline CDR1 and CDR2 sequences are SEHNR and FQNEAQ (reference sequence). Trimming removed 8 bases at V and 0 bases at J, with 13 bases between. The CDR3 consists of 14 residues. The CDR3 reads CASVNGATNYGYTF. The CDR3, as DNA: TGTGCCAGCGTCAATGGGGCAACTAACTATGGCTACACCTTC.

This chain uses TRBV4-2 with TRBJ2-3; perhaps TRBD2 as D (5 bases). The CDR3 is 13 residues long. Germline assignment: CDR1 LGHNA and CDR2 YNFKEQ. Trimming left V 0 bases short and J 5 bases short, with 6 bases between. This chain's CDR3 is CASSQDRGDTQYF. For the CDR3, the DNA is TGTGCCAGCAGCCAAGATCGGGGAGATACGCAGTATTTT.

The genes are TRBV10-3 and TRBJ1-5; D not certain. The V end was cut by 3 bases, the J end by 0 bases, with 9 bases between. The CDR3 contains 15 residues. Germline CDR1 and CDR2: ENHRY and SYGVKD. CDR3 in DNA: TGTGCCATCAGTGAAGAGTTTTTTAGCAATCAGCCCCAGCATTTT. Protein product: CAISEEFFSNQPQHF.

The gene calls are TRBV7-3 and TRBJ2-5; TRBD1 agrees at 10 bases. The length of the CDR3 is 19 residues. J gave up 0 bases and V 5 bases, and 15 bases lay outside the gene matches. CDR1 SGHTA and CDR2 FQGTGA come from the germline V gene. The CDR3 here is CASSRNKEVGQGYQETQYF. The CDR3 nucleotides read TGTGCCAGCAGCCGCAACAAAGAGGTGGGACAGGGGTACCAAGAGACCCAGTACTTC. Full variable domain (outside the CDR3, taken from reference TRBV7-3 and TRBJ2-5): GAGVSQTPSNKVTEKGKYVELRCDPISGHTALYWYRQSLGQGPEFLIYFQGTGAADDSGLPNDRFFAVRPEGSVSTLKIQRTERGDSAVYLCASSRNKEVGQGYQETQYFGPGTRLLVL.

This sequence joins TRBV7-9 and TRBJ2-5, with 8 positions matching TRBD2. Germline trimming cut 6 bases from V and 5 bases from J; bases unmatched to any gene: 17. The germline gives CDR1 SEHNR, CDR2 FQNEAQ (reference sequence). CDR3 length: 17 residues. The CDR3 DNA reads as TGTGCCAGCAGTTCAGATACCACCGGACTAGCTTTTGAGACCCAGTACTTC. Translated, it gives CASSSDTTGLAFETQYF.

In the case of this clone: The sample holds other DNA sequences that translate to the same CDR3. The chain combines TRBV27 with TRBJ2-7; TRBD1 is a possible D gene (6 bases). The germline V and J ends were trimmed by 3 bases and 2 bases, with 8 bases remaining between them. Per the germline V gene, CDR1 is MNHEY and CDR2 is SMNVEV (reference sequence). The CDR3 length is 13 residues. The CDR3 nucleotides are TGTGCCAGCAGTTTTGGGGACACCTACGAGCAGTACTTC. Translation: CASSFGDTYEQYF.

J is TRBJ1-2 and V is TRBV7-2; D is uncertain. This CDR3 has 14 amino acids. Germline V gene data show CDR1 as SGHTA and CDR2 as FQGNSA. V lost 4 bases, J lost 1 base, and 10 bases lay in between. The DNA of the CDR3 is TGTGCCAGCAGCTCGTACAGATTTAACTATGGCTACACCTTC. This gives the protein CASSSYRFNYGYTF.

The chain links TRBV28 to TRBJ1-2; D is uncertain. Trimming took off 5 bases at V and 4 bases at J, with 11 bases between the two ends. Germline assignment: CDR1 MDHEN and CDR2 SYDVKM. This CDR3 is 13 amino acids long. CDR3 in amino acids: CASSTEIFYGYTF. The CDR3 coding sequence is TGTGCCAGCAGTACCGAGATTTTCTATGGCTACACCTTC.